The rows below give T cell receptor beta chains drawn from one sample of a study of molecular identifiers for immune sequencing clone quantification. A single record per CDR3 protein comes from TCRdb applying MiXCR to the PCR reads. The sample includes around 480,000 distinct CDR3 sequences, around a fifth of them seen just once. Sequenced: naive CD8+ T cells from blood, with Jurkat cell RNA spiked in. These receptors were taken from a human donor in good health. Some libraries in this study had Jurkat cell RNA spiked in. The CDR3 runs from the conserved cysteine through the conserved F or W. Each record gives: CDR3 protein, CDR3 DNA, J gene, V gene, clone size, D gene. A D gene is named only where the DNA matches it firmly. Rows may omit the clone size; those that give it use once, few, many or a size class.

CASSHRSGWYEQFF,TGTGCCAGCAGCCACAGATCGGGGTGGTATGAGCAGTTCTTC,TRBJ2-1,TRBV14,.,.
CATSNDRGNTGELFF,TGTGCCACATCGAATGACAGGGGAAACACCGGGGAGCTGTTTTTT,TRBJ2-2,TRBV6-2/TRBV6-3,many,TRBD1
CASSPDGGIYEQYF,TGCGCCAGCAGCCCCGACGGGGGGATCTACGAGCAGTACTTC,TRBJ2-7,TRBV5-1,many,TRBD2
CASSRREDRYKTEAFF,TGTGCCAGCAGCCGACGAGAAGACAGATATAAGACTGAAGCTTTCTTT,TRBJ1-1,TRBV28,many,.
CASSLPTGNTEAFF,TGTGCCAGCAGCTTACCGACAGGGAACACTGAAGCTTTCTTT,TRBJ1-1,TRBV11-2,.,.
CASSQDWFRAAFMTGELFF,TGTGCCAGCAGCCAAGATTGGTTTAGGGCCGCCTTTATGACCGGGGAGCTGTTTTTT,TRBJ2-2,TRBV3-1,many,.
CASSSSRSGGGKNIQYF,TGTGCCAGCAGTTCAAGTCGTAGCGGGGGAGGCAAAAACATTCAGTACTTC,TRBJ2-4,TRBV6-2/TRBV6-3,few,TRBD2
CASSYVGGTNQPQHF,TGTGCCAGCAGTTACGTGGGGGGAACCAATCAGCCCCAGCATTTT,TRBJ1-5,TRBV6-2/TRBV6-3,many,.
CASSSGGVGTDTQYF,TGTGCCAGCAGCAGCGGTGGAGTTGGCACAGATACGCAGTATTTT,TRBJ2-3,TRBV6-5,.,.
CASSPIAGAGTDTQYF,TGTGCCAGCAGTCCAATAGCGGGGGCGGGGACAGATACGCAGTATTTT,TRBJ2-3,TRBV27,.,TRBD2